Here is one TCR beta chain with its context. CDR3 length: 13 amino acids. Trimming shortened V by 2 bases and J by 5 bases, and 13 bases separated the two germline ends. Germline CDR1 and CDR2: SQVTM and ANQGSEA. These data are taken from a study of shared clonotypes between healthy human individuals. Across the study: Three plates each covered CD4 naive and memory; CD8 naive two, CD8 memory one.

The run depth of the assay was deep. The assay was immunoSEQ multiplex PCR, and TCRdb's table has in-frame clones only and misses some. Altogether about 2.4 million clones are present, 93% being singletons, with the ten largest covering 0.36%. Every one of the donors was a Caucasian adult that lived in Nashville, Tennessee. A CD45RA+ naive subset and a CD45RA-negative memory subset were split from CD4+ cells. This chain uses TRBV29-1 with TRBJ2-7; perhaps TRBD1 as D (6 bases). The origin of this receptor is a young man in good health. Some clones in this sample may be carry-over from other donors' samples. Source material: naive CD4+ T cells from PBMCs. Noted subset: CD45RA+ positively selected. The CDR3 DNA is TGCAGCGTTGAACGGGGCAGGGGTGACGAGCAGTACTTC. The encoded protein is CSVERGRGDEQYF.